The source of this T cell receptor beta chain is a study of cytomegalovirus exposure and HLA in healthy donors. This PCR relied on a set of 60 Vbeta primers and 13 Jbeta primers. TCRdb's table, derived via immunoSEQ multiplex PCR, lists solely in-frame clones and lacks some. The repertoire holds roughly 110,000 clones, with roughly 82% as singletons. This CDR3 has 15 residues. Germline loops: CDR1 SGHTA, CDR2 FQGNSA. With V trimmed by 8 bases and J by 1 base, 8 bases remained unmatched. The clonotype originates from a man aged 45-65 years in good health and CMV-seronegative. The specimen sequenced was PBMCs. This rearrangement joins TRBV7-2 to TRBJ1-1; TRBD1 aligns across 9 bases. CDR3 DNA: TGTGCCAGCTTGACTCAACAGGGGGCGAACACTGAAGCTTTCTTT. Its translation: CASLTQQGANTEAFF.